The source of this TCR beta chain is a study of beta chain features in type 1 diabetes. CDR1 and CDR2 from the germline V gene are LNHDA and SQIVND (reference sequence). The CDR3 contains 14 residues. With V trimmed by 10 bases and J by 0 bases, 6 bases remained unmatched. Study conclusions and caveats: PCR might favor shorter templates, equally in patients and controls. TCRB CDR3 length was moderately but significantly reduced in all four CD4+ subsets of Type 1 diabetes patients.

Notes on this clone: The antigen remains undetermined.

A single heparinised blood sample, averaging roughly 110 mL, was obtained per donor. Sequenced material consisted of expressed TCRB transcripts (all of the isolated RNA was reverse transcribed). Repertoires were generated with immunoSEQ multiplex PCR, while TCRdb's copy carries only in-frame clones and drops some. The table includes about 340,000 clones, 13% detected once. The source is a woman younger than 35 with type 1 diabetes. The sequenced material came from naive CD4+ T cells from blood. The V gene is TRBV19, the J gene TRBJ1-2; 9 bases line up with TRBD1. CDR3 DNA: TGTGCCACCGCACAGGGGGCGGCTAACTATGGCTACACCTTC. It is translated as CATAQGAANYGYTF.